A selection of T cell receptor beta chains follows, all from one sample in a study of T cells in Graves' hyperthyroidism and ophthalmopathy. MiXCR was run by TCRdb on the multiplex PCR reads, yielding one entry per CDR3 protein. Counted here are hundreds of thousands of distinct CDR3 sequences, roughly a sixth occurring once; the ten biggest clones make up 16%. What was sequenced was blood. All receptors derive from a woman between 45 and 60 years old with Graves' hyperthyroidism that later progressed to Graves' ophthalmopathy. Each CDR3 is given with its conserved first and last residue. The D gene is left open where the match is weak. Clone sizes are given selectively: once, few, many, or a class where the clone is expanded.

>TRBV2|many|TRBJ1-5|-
CASNNRASNQPQHF
TGTGCCAGCAACAACCGGGCAAGCAATCAGCCCCAGCATTTT
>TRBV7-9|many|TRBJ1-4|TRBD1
CASSPGQGREKLFF
TGTGCCAGCAGCCCCGGACAGGGGAGAGAAAAACTGTTTTTT
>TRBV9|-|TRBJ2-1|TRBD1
CASSPTGTGSSHEQFF
TGTGCCAGCAGCCCCACCGGGACAGGGTCCTCCCATGAGCAGTTCTTC
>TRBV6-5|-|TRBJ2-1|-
CASSSNRESYNEQFF
TGTGCCAGCAGTTCCAACAGGGAGTCCTACAATGAGCAGTTCTTC
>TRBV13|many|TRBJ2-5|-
CASSLWQGRETQYF
TGTGCCAGCAGCTTATGGCAGGGACGGGAGACCCAGTACTTC
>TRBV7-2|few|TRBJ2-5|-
CASSLMQEETQYF
TGTGCCAGCAGCTTAATGCAGGAAGAGACCCAGTACTTC
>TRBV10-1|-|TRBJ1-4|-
CASSESPGLVGSEKLFF
TGCGCCAGCAGTGAGTCTCCAGGGTTGGTCGGTAGTGAAAAACTGTTTTTT
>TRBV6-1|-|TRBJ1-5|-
CASSEKREQPQHF
TGTGCCAGCAGTGAAAAGAGGGAGCAGCCCCAGCATTTT
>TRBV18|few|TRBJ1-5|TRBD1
CASSPYVLRDRDQPQHF
TGTGCCAGCTCACCTTACGTTCTGCGGGACAGGGATCAGCCCCAGCATTTT
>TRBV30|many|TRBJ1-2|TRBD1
CAWSVRTGGVGYTF
TGTGCCTGGAGTGTAAGGACAGGGGGCGTCGGCTACACCTTC
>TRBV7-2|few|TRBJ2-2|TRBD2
CASSLYRRASGGHTGELFF
TGTGCCAGCAGCTTATATCGTCGTGCTAGCGGGGGGCACACCGGGGAGCTGTTTTTT
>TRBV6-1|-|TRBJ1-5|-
CATRTGTSNQPQHF
TGTGCCACCCGGACGGGGACCAGCAATCAGCCCCAGCATTTT
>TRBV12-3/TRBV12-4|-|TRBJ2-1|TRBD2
CASSLVPGLASNEQFF
TGTGCCAGCAGTTTAGTCCCGGGACTAGCCAGCAATGAGCAGTTCTTC
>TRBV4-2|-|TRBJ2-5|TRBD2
CASSQDLDPGRGGETQYF
TGTGCCAGCAGCCAAGATCTGGACCCAGGGAGGGGAGGGGAGACCCAGTACTTC
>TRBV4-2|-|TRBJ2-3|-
CASSQDVGGTQYF
TGTGCCAGCAGCCAAGATGTCGGGGGTACGCAGTATTTT
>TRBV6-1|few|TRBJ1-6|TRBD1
CASSKGQTYNSPLHF
TGTGCCAGCAGTAAGGGACAGACCTATAATTCACCCCTCCACTTT
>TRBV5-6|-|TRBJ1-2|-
CASSLAAEYGYTF
TGTGCCAGCAGCTTGGCGGCAGAATATGGCTACACCTTC
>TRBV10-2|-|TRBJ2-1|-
CASSGGTLKGDEQFF
TGCGCCAGCAGTGGCGGGACTCTTAAGGGGGATGAGCAGTTCTTC
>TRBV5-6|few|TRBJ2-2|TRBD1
CASSQTGTGFTGELFF
TGTGCCAGCAGTCAAACCGGGACAGGGTTCACCGGGGAGCTGTTTTTT
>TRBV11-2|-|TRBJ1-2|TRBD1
CASSIDRGLNYGYTF
TGTGCCAGCAGCATTGACAGGGGGCTTAACTATGGCTACACCTTC